These 2 T cell receptor beta chains were sequenced from one sample in a study of T cell repertoires in cytomegalovirus infection. Each CDR3 protein is one row after TCRdb ran MiXCR on the reads. This sample has approximately 990,000 distinct CDR3 sequences, with around 29% found just once. No antigen has been identified for these receptors. The material was cultured CD8+ T cells from PBMCs, obtained from culture after CMV antigen stimulation. The source of these receptors is a human donor in good health (CMV status not recorded). Some clones in this sample may be carry-over from other donors' samples.

V gene TRBV5-6 combines with J gene TRBJ1-1; tentatively, D is TRBD1 (6 bases). The germline V gene encodes CDR1 SGHDT and CDR2 YYEEEE. This CDR3 region has 14 residues. V lost 4 bases and J 5 bases, leaving 15 bases between the germline ends. This CDR3 is CASSRKGGETEAFF. CDR3 DNA sequence: TGTGCCAGCAGCCGCAAGGGGGGCGAAACTGAAGCTTTCTTT.

This clonotype occurred a few times. This chain uses TRBV10-3 with TRBJ2-2; D ambiguous. Germline V gene sequence: CDR1 ENHRY, CDR2 SYGVKD. Trimming left V 3 bases short and J 2 bases short, with 10 bases between. The CDR3 has 15 residues. This CDR3 reads CAISDKGINTGELFF. CDR3 in DNA: TGTGCCATCAGTGACAAAGGGATTAACACCGGGGAGCTGTTTTTT.